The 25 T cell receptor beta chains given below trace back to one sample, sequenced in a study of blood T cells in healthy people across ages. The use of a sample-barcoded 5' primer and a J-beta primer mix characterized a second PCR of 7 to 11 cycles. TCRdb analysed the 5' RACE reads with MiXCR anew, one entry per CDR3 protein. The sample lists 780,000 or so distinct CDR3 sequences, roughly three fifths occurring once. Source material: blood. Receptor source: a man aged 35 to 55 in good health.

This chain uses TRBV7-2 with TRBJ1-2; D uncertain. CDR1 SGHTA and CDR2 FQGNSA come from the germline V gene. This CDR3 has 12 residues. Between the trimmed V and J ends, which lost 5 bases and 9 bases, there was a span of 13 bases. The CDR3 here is CASSPRTDSYTF. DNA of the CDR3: TGTGCCAGCAGCCCCCGGACGGATAGCTACACCTTC.

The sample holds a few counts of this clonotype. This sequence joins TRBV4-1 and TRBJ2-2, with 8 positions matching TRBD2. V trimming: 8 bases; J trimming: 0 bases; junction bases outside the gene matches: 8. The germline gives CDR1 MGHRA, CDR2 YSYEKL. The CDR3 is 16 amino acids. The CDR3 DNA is TGCGCCAGCCGGACTAGCAAAGTGGCGAACACCGGGGAGCTGTTTTTT. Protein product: CASRTSKVANTGELFF.

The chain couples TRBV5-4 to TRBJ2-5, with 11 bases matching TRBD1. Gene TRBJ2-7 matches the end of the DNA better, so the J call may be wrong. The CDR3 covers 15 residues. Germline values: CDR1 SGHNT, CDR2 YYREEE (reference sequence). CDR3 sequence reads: CASSRTGGGVYEQYF. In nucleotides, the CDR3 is TGTGCCAGCAGCCGGACAGGGGGCGGTGTCTACGAGCAGTACTTC.

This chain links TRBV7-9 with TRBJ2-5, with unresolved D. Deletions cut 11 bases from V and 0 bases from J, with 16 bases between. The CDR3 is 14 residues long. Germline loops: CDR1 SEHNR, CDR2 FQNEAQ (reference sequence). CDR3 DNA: TGTGCCTCTAAACCGCAAGCTTACCAAGAGACCCAGTACTTC. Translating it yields CASKPQAYQETQYF.

CDR3 sequence reads: CASSYLQGPKGTQYF. CDR3 in DNA: TGTGCCAGCAGCTACCTCCAGGGGCCTAAAGGGACCCAGTACTTC. The chain uses TRBV12-3 or TRBV12-4 and TRBJ2-5; the D gene is possibly TRBD1 (6 bases). The ends were cut back, 6 bases at V and 7 bases at J, with 21 bases in the middle. CDR3 length: 15 residues.

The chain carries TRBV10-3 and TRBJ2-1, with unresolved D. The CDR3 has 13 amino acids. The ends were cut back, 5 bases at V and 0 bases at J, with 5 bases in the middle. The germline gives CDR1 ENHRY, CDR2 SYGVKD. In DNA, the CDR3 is TGTGCCATCAGTCGAAACTCCTACAATGAGCAGTTCTTC. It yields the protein CAISRNSYNEQFF.

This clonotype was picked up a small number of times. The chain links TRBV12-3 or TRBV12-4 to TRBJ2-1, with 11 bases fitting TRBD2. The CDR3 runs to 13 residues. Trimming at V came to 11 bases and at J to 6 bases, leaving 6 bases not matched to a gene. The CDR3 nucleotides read TGTGCCTCAGAACTAGCGGGAGTCAATGAGCAGTTCTTC. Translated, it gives CASELAGVNEQFF.

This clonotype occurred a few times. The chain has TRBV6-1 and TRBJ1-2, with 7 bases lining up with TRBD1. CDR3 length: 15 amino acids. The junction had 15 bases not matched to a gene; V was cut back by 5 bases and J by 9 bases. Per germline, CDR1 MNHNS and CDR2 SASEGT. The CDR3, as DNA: TGTGCCAGCAGTCTATCGACAGGGCGAGCTGAGAGCTACACCTTC. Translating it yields CASSLSTGRAESYTF.

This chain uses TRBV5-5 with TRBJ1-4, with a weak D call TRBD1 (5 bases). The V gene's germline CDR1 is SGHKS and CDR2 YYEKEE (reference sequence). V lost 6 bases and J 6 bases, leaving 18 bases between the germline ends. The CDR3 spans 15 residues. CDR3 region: CASTKRGGPDEKLFF. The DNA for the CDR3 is TGTGCCAGCACCAAGCGGGGGGGACCTGATGAAAAACTGTTTTTT. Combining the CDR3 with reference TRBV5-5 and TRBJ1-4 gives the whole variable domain DAGVTQSPTHLIKTRGQQVTLRCSPISGHKSVSWYQQVLGQGPQFIFQYYEKEERGRGNFPDRFSARQFPNYSSELNVNALLLGDSALYLCASTKRGGPDEKLFFGSGTQLSVL.

The CDR3 loop is CASLGTSGGAHEQYF. The DNA of the CDR3 is TGTGCCAGCTTAGGGACTAGCGGGGGAGCTCACGAGCAGTACTTC. The J gene is TRBJ2-4, the V gene TRBV18, with 14 nucleotides matching TRBD2. TRBJ2-7 explains the end of the DNA better; the J call may be wrong. This CDR3 spans 15 amino acids. In germline, CDR1 is KGHSH, CDR2 LQKENI.

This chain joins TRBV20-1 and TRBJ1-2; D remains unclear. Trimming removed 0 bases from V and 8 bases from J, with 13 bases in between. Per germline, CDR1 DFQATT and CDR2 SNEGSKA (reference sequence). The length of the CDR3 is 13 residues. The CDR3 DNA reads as TGCAGTGCTAGAGATCGACGTCGAGGGGGCTACACCTTC. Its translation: CSARDRRRGGYTF.

CDR3 region: CASSQVGRYNEQFF. The CDR3 coding sequence is TGTGCCAGCAGCCAAGTCGGGCGGTACAATGAGCAGTTCTTC. The V gene is TRBV3-1, the J gene TRBJ2-1; D not certain. There are 14 residues in the CDR3. Germline values: CDR1 LGHDT, CDR2 YNNKEL (reference sequence). Trimming removed 1 base at V and 4 bases at J, with 8 bases between.

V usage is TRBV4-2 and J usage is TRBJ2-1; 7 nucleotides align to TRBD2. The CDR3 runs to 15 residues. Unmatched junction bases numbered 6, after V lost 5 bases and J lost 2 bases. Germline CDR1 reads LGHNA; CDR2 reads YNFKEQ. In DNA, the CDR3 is TGTGCCAGCAGCACGACTAGCACCGCCTACAATGAGCAGTTCTTC. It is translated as CASSTTSTAYNEQFF.

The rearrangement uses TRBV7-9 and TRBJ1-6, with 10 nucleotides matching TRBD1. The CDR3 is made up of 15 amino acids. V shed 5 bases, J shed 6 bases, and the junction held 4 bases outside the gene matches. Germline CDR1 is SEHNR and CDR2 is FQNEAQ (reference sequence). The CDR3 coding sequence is TGTGCCAGCAGCGGACAGGGGGGGAGTAATTCACCCCTCCACTTT. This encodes CASSGQGGSNSPLHF.

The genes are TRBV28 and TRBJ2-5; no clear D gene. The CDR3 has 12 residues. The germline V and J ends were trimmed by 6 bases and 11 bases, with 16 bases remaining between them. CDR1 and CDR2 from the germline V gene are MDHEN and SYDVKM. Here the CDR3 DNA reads TGTGCCAGCAGAGCCTTATTCGATGAGCAGTACTTC. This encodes CASRALFDEQYF.

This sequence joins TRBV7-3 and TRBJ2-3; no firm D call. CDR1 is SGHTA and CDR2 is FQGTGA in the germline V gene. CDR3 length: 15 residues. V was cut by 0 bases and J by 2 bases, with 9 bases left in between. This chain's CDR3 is CASSLTAIATDTQYF. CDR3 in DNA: TGTGCCAGCAGCTTAACGGCGATCGCCACAGATACGCAGTATTTT. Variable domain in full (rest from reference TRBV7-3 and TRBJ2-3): GAGVSQTPSNKVTEKGKYVELRCDPISGHTALYWYRQSLGQGPEFLIYFQGTGAADDSGLPNDRFFAVRPEGSVSTLKIQRTERGDSAVYLCASSLTAIATDTQYFGPGTRLTVL.

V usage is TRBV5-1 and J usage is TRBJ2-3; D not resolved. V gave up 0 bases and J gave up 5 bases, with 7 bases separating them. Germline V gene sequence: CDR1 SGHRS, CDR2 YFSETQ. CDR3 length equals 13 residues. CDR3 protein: CASSLDGEDTQYF. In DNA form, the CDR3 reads TGCGCCAGCAGCTTGGATGGGGAAGATACGCAGTATTTT.

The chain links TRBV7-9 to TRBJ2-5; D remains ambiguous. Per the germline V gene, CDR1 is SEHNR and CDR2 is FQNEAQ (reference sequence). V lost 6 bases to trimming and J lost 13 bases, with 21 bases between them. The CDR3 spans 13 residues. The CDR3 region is CASSVTLWAVLYF. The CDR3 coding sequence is TGTGCCAGCAGTGTGACACTGTGGGCTGTCTTGTACTTC. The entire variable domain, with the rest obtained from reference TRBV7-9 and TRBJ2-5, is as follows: DTGVSQNPRHKITKRGQNVTFRCDPISEHNRLYWYRQTLGQGPEFLTYFQNEAQLEKSRLLSDRFSAERPKGSFSTLEIQRTEQGDSAMYLCASSVTLWAVLYFGPGTRLLVL.

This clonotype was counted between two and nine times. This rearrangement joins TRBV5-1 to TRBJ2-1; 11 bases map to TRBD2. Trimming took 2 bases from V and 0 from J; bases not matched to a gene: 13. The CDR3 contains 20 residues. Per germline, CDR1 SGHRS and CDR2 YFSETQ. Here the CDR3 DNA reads TGCGCCAGCAGCTTCGAGCCTAGCGGGAGGATGGGGAGCTCCTACAATGAGCAGTTCTTC. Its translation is CASSFEPSGRMGSSYNEQFF.

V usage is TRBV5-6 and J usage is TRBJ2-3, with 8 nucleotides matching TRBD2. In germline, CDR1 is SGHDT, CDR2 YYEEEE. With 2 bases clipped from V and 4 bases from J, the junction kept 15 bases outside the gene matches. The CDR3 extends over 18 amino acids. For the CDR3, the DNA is TGTGCCAGCAGCTTCGGGTTATTTGCAGCGGGAGAGGCAGATACGCAGTATTTT. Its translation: CASSFGLFAAGEADTQYF.

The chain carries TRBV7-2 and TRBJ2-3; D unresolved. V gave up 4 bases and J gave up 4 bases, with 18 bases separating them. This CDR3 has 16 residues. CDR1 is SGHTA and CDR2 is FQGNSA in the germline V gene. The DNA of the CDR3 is TGTGCCAGCAGCTCCCCCGCGGCCTTGGTTTCAGATACGCAGTATTTT. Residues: CASSSPAALVSDTQYF.

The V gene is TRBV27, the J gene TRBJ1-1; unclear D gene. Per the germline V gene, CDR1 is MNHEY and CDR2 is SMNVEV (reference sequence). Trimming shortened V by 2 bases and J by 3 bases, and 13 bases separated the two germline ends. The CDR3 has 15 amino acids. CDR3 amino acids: CASSLSQLRDTEAFF. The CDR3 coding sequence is TGTGCCAGCAGTTTAAGTCAGCTGAGGGACACTGAAGCTTTCTTT.

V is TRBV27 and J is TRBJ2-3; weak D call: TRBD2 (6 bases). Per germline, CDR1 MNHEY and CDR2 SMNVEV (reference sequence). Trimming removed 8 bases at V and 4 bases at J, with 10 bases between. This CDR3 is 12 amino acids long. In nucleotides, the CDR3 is TGTGCCAGCTTCGGGGGTCCAGATACGCAGTATTTT. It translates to CASFGGPDTQYF.

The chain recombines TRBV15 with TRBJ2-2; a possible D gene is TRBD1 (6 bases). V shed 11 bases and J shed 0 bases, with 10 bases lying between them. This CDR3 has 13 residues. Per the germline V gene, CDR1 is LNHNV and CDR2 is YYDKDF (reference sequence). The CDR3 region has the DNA TGTGCCGCCCGACAGGCGAACACCGGGGAGCTGTTTTTT. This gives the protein CAARQANTGELFF.

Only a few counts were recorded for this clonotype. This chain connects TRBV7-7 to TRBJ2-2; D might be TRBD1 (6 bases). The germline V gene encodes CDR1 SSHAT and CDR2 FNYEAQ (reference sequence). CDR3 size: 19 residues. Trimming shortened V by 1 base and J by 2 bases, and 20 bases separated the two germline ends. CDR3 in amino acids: CASSLGGSGQPINTGELFF. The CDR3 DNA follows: TGTGCCAGCAGCTTAGGGGGATCTGGACAGCCGATCAACACCGGGGAGCTGTTTTTT.